These T cell receptor beta chains were read from a single sample in a study of regulatory T cells in long-lasting Graves disease. TCRdb ran MiXCR on the multiplex PCR reads and lists one entry per CDR3 protein. The sample lists roughly 250,000 distinct CDR3 sequences, 15% to 20% occurring once. This sample was shared with a second study, whose subject was T cells in Graves' hyperthyroidism and ophthalmopathy.

Sequencing used peripheral blood mononuclear cells (PBMCs), obtained at new diagnosis, from a patient treated with antithyroid drugs. The receptors here all came from a young woman with Graves disease. Each CDR3 is given with its conserved first and last residue.

TRBJ1-4 TRBV4-1 CASSQSGGSNEKLFF
TRBJ1-4 TRBV5-5 CASSLAGQGAGEKLFF
TRBJ2-5 TRBV7-6 CASTRGGGVYVETQYF
TRBJ1-4 TRBV3-1 CASSQVFWPELSGEKLFF
TRBJ2-1 TRBV7-8 CASSLSPTGVRNEQFF
TRBJ1-1 TRBV5-1 CASSLEGLRDTEAFF
TRBJ1-1 TRBV29-1 CSVRVSGNTEAFF
TRBJ2-7 TRBV2 CASNKGLGEQYF
TRBJ1-3 TRBV18 CASSPPRPGGGNTIYF
TRBJ1-1 TRBV29-1 CSVDRNTEAFF
TRBJ2-4 TRBV29-1 CSVQGAKNIQYF
TRBJ2-7 TRBV7-2 CASSLIGSEIYEQYF
TRBJ1-2 TRBV25-1 CASSESGSGYTF
TRBJ1-4 TRBV4-1 CASSQEPPTGGAGWGEKLFF
TRBJ2-2 TRBV20-1 CSARDFSGYTGELFF
TRBJ2-7 TRBV9 CASSLDRTTYEQYF
TRBJ2-7 TRBV20-1 CSAHRQEAYEQYF
TRBJ1-4 TRBV27 CASSPQGLHFVNEKLFF
TRBJ2-1 TRBV3-1 CASSQERLAGHNEQFF
TRBJ1-2 TRBV5-1 CASSLEGQGNWYGYTF
TRBJ1-5 TRBV7-2 CASSLARDGQPQHF
TRBJ1-5 TRBV20-1 CSALTGLGQPQHF
TRBJ1-1 TRBV6-1 CASSEAGPGVYTEAFF
TRBJ2-3 TRBV5-1 CASRWQGSDTQYF
TRBJ2-3 TRBV12-3/TRBV12-4 CASSSSGGVNTQYF
TRBJ2-1 TRBV10-3 CANGPSPDEQFF
TRBJ1-1 TRBV9 CASSAVGGIEAFF
TRBJ2-3 TRBV9 CASSGDTDTQYF
TRBJ1-1 TRBV4-2 CASSQAQVNTEAFF
TRBJ1-2 TRBV5-1 CASSIGQGVVYGYTF
TRBJ2-1 TRBV11-2 CASSLLPRGSSYNEQFF
TRBJ2-5 TRBV20-1 CSYLKETQYF
TRBJ2-4 TRBV7-2 CANSRDRVGNIQYF
TRBJ2-7 TRBV7-2 CASSFSRGYEQYF
TRBJ2-2 TRBV7-9 CASSFRQGIPGELFF
TRBJ1-5 TRBV20-1 CSARVGQFRQPQHF
TRBJ1-5 TRBV19 CASSIEGGPAAQHF
- TRBV20-1 CSAKSGTGMETQYF
TRBJ2-7 TRBV12-3/TRBV12-4 CASSLVRGKYEQYF